This is a list of T cell receptor beta chains from one sample in a study of somatic mutations in cytotoxic T cells in rheumatoid arthritis. Assay: immunoSEQ multiplex PCR; the TCRdb copy retains only in-frame clones and omits some. The table has about 8,600 clones, about 71% seen once. Sequenced sample: CD8+ T cells sorted from blood. The receptors were gathered from a woman in her forties or fifties in good health. Both conserved end residues are part of each CDR3. Fields, in order: V gene, D gene, J gene, clone size, CDR3 DNA, CDR3 protein. A D gene is named only where the DNA matches it firmly. Not all rows give a size; the values are once, few, many and, for expanded clones, a class.

TRBV25-1,.,TRBJ2-7,.,TGTGCCAGCGCACAGGGAGCCCACGAGCAGTACTTC,CASAQGAHEQYF
TRBV27,TRBD2,TRBJ2-3,.,TGTGCCAGCAGTTTCCTGGCGGGGGGGTCAGATACGCAGTATTTT,CASSFLAGGSDTQYF
TRBV19,TRBD1,TRBJ1-1,.,TGTGCCAGTAGTCCAGAGACAGGGGTGAACACTGAAGCTTTCTTT,CASSPETGVNTEAFF
TRBV4-2,.,TRBJ1-2,.,TGTGCCAGCAGCCCAGGAGACACAGGGTTGGACTACTATGGCTACACCTTC,CASSPGDTGLDYYGYTF
TRBV2,.,TRBJ2-7,.,TGTGCCAGCAGCCGAACATCCTCCTACGAGCAGTACTTC,CASSRTSSYEQYF
TRBV27,TRBD2,TRBJ2-3,.,TGTGCCAGCAACCGGCTAGCGGCTAGCACAGATACGCAGTATTTT,CASNRLAASTDTQYF
TRBV6-4,TRBD1,TRBJ2-2,.,TGTGCCAGCAGCCCCGCAGGGGGCACCGGGGAGCTGTTTTTT,CASSPAGGTGELFF
TRBV11-3,.,TRBJ1-2,.,TGTGCCAGCAGCCAAGGGAGCTCTGGGCACTATGGCTACACCTTC,CASSQGSSGHYGYTF
TRBV7-2,.,TRBJ2-7,few,TGTGCCAGCAGCTTAATTGTAGTTAGGAGCTCCTACGAGCAGTACTTC,CASSLIVVRSSYEQYF
TRBV7-9,TRBD1,TRBJ2-7,.,TGTGCCAGCAGCCCGGGGACAGACTCCTACGAGCAGTACTTC,CASSPGTDSYEQYF
TRBV27,.,TRBJ1-4,.,TGTGCCAGCAGCCCCTGGGGAGGCAATGAAAAACTGTTTTTT,CASSPWGGNEKLFF
TRBV15,.,TRBJ1-5,.,TGTGCCACCAGCAGAGCGGGGGAGTTGAGGGACTTGGGTCAGCCCCAGCATTTT,CATSRAGELRDLGQPQHF
TRBV7-3,TRBD2,TRBJ2-1,.,TGTGCCAGCAGCTTACTAGCGGGGGGTATGGGTGAGCAGTTCTTC,CASSLLAGGMGEQFF
TRBV5-6,.,TRBJ1-4,once,TGTGCCAGCAGCTTAGCCCGGGTCCCTATCCTCAATGAAAAACTGTTTTTT,CASSLARVPILNEKLFF
TRBV6-4,TRBD2,TRBJ2-1,.,TGTGCCAGCAGTGAAGCGGGGGGGGCCAATGAGCAGTTCTTC,CASSEAGGANEQFF
TRBV6-6,.,TRBJ2-7,.,TGTGCCAGCAGTTACTCCAACCCGGGGGCCTACGAGCAGTACTTC,CASSYSNPGAYEQYF
TRBV28,TRBD1,TRBJ1-5,few,TGTGCCAGCATGAGGGGACAGGATAATCAGCCCCAGCATTTT,CASMRGQDNQPQHF
TRBV5-1,TRBD1,TRBJ2-7,.,TGCGCCAGCAGCTTAGAGGGGACAGCGAGCTCCTACGAGCAGTACTTC,CASSLEGTASSYEQYF
TRBV4-3,.,TRBJ2-7,.,TGCGCCAGCAGCCAAGATATCCCCAGCGAGCAGTACTTC,CASSQDIPSEQYF
TRBV7-3,TRBD1,TRBJ2-1,.,TGTGCCAGCAGCTCCCCTACCGTGTCGGGGACAGGACTTAATGAGCAGTTCTTC,CASSSPTVSGTGLNEQFF
TRBV7-9,TRBD1,TRBJ2-7,once,TGTGCCACAGGGACAGGGGGCGACGAGCAGTACTTC,CATGTGGDEQYF
TRBV7-8,.,TRBJ2-1,.,TGTGCCAGCAGCCAACTGAGGGGGGGTGGTGAGCAGTTCTTC,CASSQLRGGGEQFF
TRBV15,.,TRBJ2-7,.,TGTGCCACCAGCAGAGATGATGGCATTTCATCCTACCCAGGGGAAAGTTACGAGCAGTACTTC,CATSRDDGISSYPGESYEQYF
TRBV6-4,TRBD2,TRBJ2-1,.,TGTGCCAGCAGTTGGACTAGCGGGGGGTACGGCAATGAGCAGTTCTTC,CASSWTSGGYGNEQFF
TRBV28,.,TRBJ1-2,.,TGTGCCAGCAGTTTCGGGGGGGCGGAGGGCTACACCTTC,CASSFGGAEGYTF
TRBV18,TRBD1,TRBJ2-7,medium-sized,TGTGCCAGCTCACCAAATCGGGGACAGGCTACCTACGAGCAGTACTTC,CASSPNRGQATYEQYF
TRBV9,.,TRBJ2-2,.,TGTGCCAGCAGCGTAACCGGTACCGGGGAGCTGTTTTTT,CASSVTGTGELFF
TRBV7-8,TRBD1,TRBJ1-6,.,TGTGCCAGCAGCTTATTCGCCGGGACAGGGGCTGGAGATTCACCCCTCCACTTT,CASSLFAGTGAGDSPLHF
TRBV7-9,.,TRBJ1-4,few,TGTGCCAGCAGAGAAGGACAGAGTGAAAAACTGTTTTTT,CASREGQSEKLFF
TRBV6-5,.,TRBJ1-1,.,TGTGCCAGCAGTTTGGCAGCGACGAACACTGAAGCTTTCTTT,CASSLAATNTEAFF
TRBV4-3,TRBD1,TRBJ2-7,few,TGCGCCAGCAGCCAAGATTGGGACAGCACCTACGAGCAGTACTTC,CASSQDWDSTYEQYF
TRBV11-2,TRBD1,TRBJ2-2,.,TGTGCCAGCAGCACACCCCAAGGACAGGTTAACACCGGGGAGCTGTTTTTT,CASSTPQGQVNTGELFF
TRBV6-1,TRBD1,TRBJ2-7,medium-sized,TGTGCCAGCAGTGAAGGAACAGGGGGCGTTTACGAGCAGTACTTC,CASSEGTGGVYEQYF
TRBV5-5,TRBD1,TRBJ2-7,.,TGTGCCAGCAGCTTGAGATGGGTTACCGTATCGGGACAGGGTTACTACGAGCAGTACTTC,CASSLRWVTVSGQGYYEQYF
TRBV13,TRBD1,TRBJ2-5,.,TGTGCCAGCAGCTTCTATGGGACAGGGGGCTTGGAGACCCAGTACTTC,CASSFYGTGGLETQYF
TRBV5-4,TRBD1,TRBJ1-1,.,TGTGCCAGCAGATTCAGGGGGCTCCCCACTGAAGCTTTCTTT,CASRFRGLPTEAFF
TRBV7-6,TRBD1,TRBJ2-1,.,TGTGCCAGCAGCTTCGACGGGACAGCTAACAATGAGCAGTTCTTC,CASSFDGTANNEQFF
TRBV4-1,.,TRBJ2-7,.,TGCGCCAGCAGCCAGGGGATAGGGAGCACCCACGAGCAGTACTTC,CASSQGIGSTHEQYF
TRBV2,.,TRBJ1-1,few,TGTGCCAGCAGACGGAGTTGGTCGGCCTCGAACACTGAAGCTTTCTTT,CASRRSWSASNTEAFF
TRBV7-8,.,TRBJ2-7,.,TGTGCCAGCAGCATCGGGAAGGCATACGAGCAGTACTTC,CASSIGKAYEQYF
TRBV29-1,.,TRBJ2-1,.,TGCAGCGTTGAACCAGATAACTACAATGAGCAGTTCTTC,CSVEPDNYNEQFF
TRBV27,TRBD1,TRBJ1-5,.,TGTGCCAGTTCCGGACAGGGCAATCAGCCCCAGCATTTT,CASSGQGNQPQHF
TRBV13,.,TRBJ1-1,.,TGTGCCAGCAGCTTAAGTCTAGAAGTACCGAACACTGAAGCTTTCTTT,CASSLSLEVPNTEAFF
TRBV6-1,.,TRBJ2-6,.,TGTGCCAGCAGTGGGAACAGGGATCTCTCTGGGGCCAACGTCCTGACTTTC,CASSGNRDLSGANVLTF
TRBV27,TRBD2,TRBJ2-7,.,TGTGCCAGCAGTTTTGGCCCCCTAGCGGGGGCCATCTACGAGCAGTACTTC,CASSFGPLAGAIYEQYF
TRBV18,.,TRBJ1-1,.,TGTGCCAGCACATCATTGAACACTGAAGCTTTCTTT,CASTSLNTEAFF
TRBV5-1,.,TRBJ1-2,few,TGTGCCAGCAGCTCAGGACAAACCTATGGCTACACCTTC,CASSSGQTYGYTF